Below are 28 T cell receptor beta chains sequenced from a single sample in a study of blood T cell repertoires in COVID-19. The repertoire was sequenced with immunoSEQ multiplex PCR; TCRdb's copy has only in-frame clones and lacks some. The sample lists approximately 98,000 clones; approximately 80% were seen once. Source material: peripheral blood. These receptors were collected from a man aged 60-69 years with acute or convalescent COVID-19.

CDR3 nucleotides: TGTGCCAGCAGTTTTAGAGGGATGGAGACCCAGTACTTC. It is translated as CASSFRGMETQYF. The chain couples TRBV12-3 or TRBV12-4 to TRBJ2-5; TRBD2 might be the D (5 bases). This CDR3 region has 13 residues. The ends were cut back, 3 bases at V and 5 bases at J, with 10 bases in the middle.

This CDR3 reads CASSVGGGTEAFF. The CDR3 bases are TGTGCCAGTAGTGTTGGGGGAGGCACTGAAGCTTTCTTT. This chain connects TRBV19 to TRBJ1-1; TRBD1 might be the D (5 bases). CDR3 length: 13 amino acids. Deletions cut 5 bases from V and 4 bases from J, with 11 bases between. Germline CDR1 is LNHDA and CDR2 is SQIVND (reference sequence).

This chain uses TRBV11-2 with TRBJ2-7, with D possibly TRBD1 on 5 matching bases. The CDR3 is 14 residues long. The germline V gene encodes CDR1 SGHAT and CDR2 FQNNGV. Trimming stripped 1 base from V and 3 bases from J, with 10 bases between. DNA for the CDR3: TGTGCCAGCAGCTTAGGACAGAGTATCTACGAGCAGTACGTC. Its translation is CASSLGQSIYEQYV.

The V gene is TRBV30, the J gene TRBJ2-2; 7 bases map to TRBD1. Germline loops: CDR1 GTSNPN, CDR2 SVGIG (reference sequence). The CDR3 consists of 16 residues. Losses at the gene ends were 3 bases for V and 0 bases for J; bases not matched to a gene: 7. Here the CDR3 reads CAWRGFRGPNTGELFF. Written as DNA, the CDR3 is TGTGCCTGGAGGGGATTTAGGGGGCCGAACACCGGGGAGCTGTTTTTT.

The V call is TRBV19, the J call TRBJ2-7; D may be TRBD1 (5 bases). Germline CDR1 reads LNHDA; CDR2 reads SQIVND (reference sequence). CDR3 length: 15 amino acids. V lost 1 base to trimming and J lost 5 bases, with 15 bases between them. The CDR3 is CASSIARQGPHEQYF. DNA of the CDR3: TGTGCCAGTAGTATAGCTCGGCAGGGCCCCCACGAGCAGTACTTC.

This sequence joins TRBV18 and TRBJ2-6; 7 bases are shared with TRBD1. Trimming at V came to 2 bases and at J to 0 bases, leaving 4 bases not matched to a gene. The CDR3 covers 17 residues. Germline V gene sequence: CDR1 KGHSH, CDR2 LQKENI. CDR3 in DNA: TGTGCCAGCTCACCAGGGACAGCGATCTCTGGGGCCAACGTCCTGACTTTC. Translating gives CASSPGTAISGANVLTF.

The gene calls are TRBV12-5 and TRBJ2-1, with D maybe TRBD2 (6 bases). This CDR3 region has 15 residues. V dropped 5 bases and J dropped 0 bases, with 11 bases sitting between them. CDR1 and CDR2 (germline): LGHNT, FRNRAP. The CDR3 here is CASGRSSDSYNEQFF. The CDR3 DNA reads as TGTGCTAGTGGTCGCTCTAGCGACTCCTACAATGAGCAGTTCTTC.

This clone was detected once. The chain is built from TRBV5-6 and TRBJ2-3; 9 bases are a match to TRBD1. The V gene end was trimmed by 6 bases and the J gene end by 6 bases; junction bases not matched to a gene: 8. CDR1 is SGHDT, CDR2 YYEEEE, per germline. The CDR3 runs 14 residues. The CDR3 region has the DNA TGTGCCAGCAACCTAGGACAGGGGAGCGATACGCAGTATTTT. Translation: CASNLGQGSDTQYF.

The V gene is TRBV9, the J gene TRBJ2-1, with unresolved D. V lost 1 base to trimming and J lost 9 bases, with 2 bases between them. The germline V gene encodes CDR1 SGDLS and CDR2 YYNGEE. This CDR3 has 10 amino acids. The DNA for the CDR3 is TGTGCCAGCAGCGTACGTGAGCAGTTCTTC. It specifies CASSVREQFF.

This chain connects TRBV5-4 to TRBJ2-1; 7 bases fit TRBD2. The V segment lost 2 bases and the J segment 3 bases; nucleotides outside the gene matches: 2. Germline CDR1 SGHNT, CDR2 YYREEE (reference sequence). The CDR3 is 14 amino acids. CDR3 amino acids: CASSFGGSYNEQFF. In DNA form, the CDR3 reads TGTGCCAGCAGCTTTGGCGGGAGCTACAATGAGCAGTTCTTC.

The rearrangement uses TRBV18 and TRBJ2-3; possible D gene TRBD1, 6 bases. The length of the CDR3 is 14 residues. The V gene's germline CDR1 is KGHSH and CDR2 LQKENI. Trimming cost V 6 bases and J 1 base, with 11 bases left between them. CDR3 bases: TGTGCCAGCTCGGACAGCTGGGGCACAGATACGCAGTATTTT. Translated, it gives CASSDSWGTDTQYF. Using reference TRBV18 and TRBJ2-3 for the parts outside the CDR3, the full variable domain is NAGVMQNPRHLVRRRGQEARLRCSPMKGHSHVYWYRQLPEEGLKFMVYLQKENIIDESGMPKERFSAEFPKEGPSILRIQQVVRGDSAAYFCASSDSWGTDTQYFGPGTRLTVL.

The chain carries TRBV3-1 (or the pseudogene TRBV3-2) and TRBJ1-1, with D perhaps TRBD1 (5 bases). CDR3 length: 14 residues. The V gene's germline CDR1 is LGHDT and CDR2 YNNKEL (reference sequence). V lost 4 bases to trimming and J lost 4 bases, with 13 bases between them. CDR3 residues: CASSPQGGATEAFF. The DNA for the CDR3 is TGTGCCAGCAGCCCCCAGGGAGGGGCCACTGAAGCTTTCTTT.

This clone has only a few counts. As DNA, the CDR3 is TGCGCCAGCAGCCCGGACAGGGTAGAGTATGGCTACACCTTC. Its translation: CASSPDRVEYGYTF. The chain couples TRBV5-1 to TRBJ1-2; 8 positions match TRBD1. The CDR3 is made up of 14 amino acids. V lost 4 bases to trimming and J lost 5 bases; unmatched junction nucleotides: 7. Germline values: CDR1 SGHRS, CDR2 YFSETQ.

The chain combines TRBV4-1 with TRBJ2-7; 7 bases align to TRBD1. Per the germline V gene, CDR1 is MGHRA and CDR2 is YSYEKL. The CDR3 totals 15 residues. With 2 bases clipped from V and 1 base from J, the junction kept 5 bases outside the gene matches. In nucleotides, the CDR3 is TGCGCCAGCAGCCAATACGGGACAGAGTCCTACGAGCAGTACTTC. Translated: CASSQYGTESYEQYF.

This sequence joins TRBV30 and TRBJ1-1; 7 bases are a match to TRBD1. The germline gives CDR1 GTSNPN, CDR2 SVGIG (reference sequence). CDR3 length equals 13 residues. V was clipped by 5 bases and J by 1 base; unmatched bases: 4. The CDR3: CAWQGDGNTEAFF. CDR3 DNA sequence: TGTGCCTGGCAGGGGGATGGGAACACTGAAGCTTTCTTT. Variable domain in full (rest from reference TRBV30 and TRBJ1-1): SQTIHQWPATLVQPVGSPLSLECTVEGTSNPNLYWYRQAAGRGLQLLFYSVGIGQISSEVPQNLSASRPQDRQFILSSKKLLLSDSGFYLCAWQGDGNTEAFFGQGTRLTVV.

The chain links TRBV10-2 to TRBJ2-1, with TRBD1 matching 7 bases. The CDR3 is 13 amino acids. CDR1 is WSHSY and CDR2 is SAAADI in the germline V gene. V trimming: 8 bases; J trimming: 8 bases; junction bases outside the gene matches: 9. CDR3 bases: TGCGCCAGCGGCCAGGACAGGTACCATGAGCAGTTCTTC. This sequence encodes CASGQDRYHEQFF.

The chain links TRBV9 to TRBJ2-1; 9 bases agree with TRBD2. The CDR3 is 16 amino acids. Trimming removed 0 bases from V and 4 bases from J; junction bases left unmatched: 5. Per germline, CDR1 SGDLS and CDR2 YYNGEE. This chain's CDR3 is CASSVGSRGGYNEQFF. The CDR3 nucleotides are TGTGCCAGCAGCGTAGGTTCGCGGGGGGGATACAATGAGCAGTTCTTC.

The V call is TRBV5-4, the J call TRBJ2-7, with 10 nucleotides matching TRBD1. Germline V lookup: CDR1 SGHNT, CDR2 YYREEE (reference sequence). The junction had 5 bases not matched to a gene; V was cut back by 4 bases and J by 4 bases. The CDR3 runs to 14 residues. The CDR3 spells CASSTGQGRYEQYV. In DNA form, the CDR3 reads TGTGCCAGCAGCACGGGACAGGGGAGATACGAGCAGTACGTC.

The chain has TRBV4-3 and TRBJ2-6; perhaps TRBD2 as D (5 bases). With 0 bases removed from V and 0 bases from J, the gap between germline ends came to 9 bases. The CDR3 consists of 17 residues. Germline V gene sequence: CDR1 LGHNA, CDR2 YSLEER. The CDR3: CASSQDLAVSGANVLTF. The CDR3 DNA sequence: TGCGCCAGCAGCCAAGATCTAGCAGTCTCTGGGGCCAACGTCCTGACTTTC.

CDR3 DNA sequence: TGTGCCCGCGGGGGGGGCTCCTACGAGCAGTACTTC. This gives the protein CARGGGSYEQYF. The chain employs TRBV6-4 and TRBJ2-7; 9 bases match TRBD2. The CDR3 sequence is 12 residues long. J was trimmed by 0 bases and V by 11 bases; bases with no gene match: 2. CDR1 and CDR2 (germline): MRHNA, SNTAGT.

The chain carries TRBV25-1 and TRBJ1-1; possibly TRBD1 for D (6 bases). The CDR3 has 14 amino acids. Trimming removed 2 bases from V and 1 base from J, with 8 bases in between. CDR1 and CDR2 (germline): MGHDK, SYGVNS. The CDR3 region has the DNA TGTGCCAGCAGTGAACAACAGGGGAACACTGAAGCTTTCTTT. Protein product: CASSEQQGNTEAFF.

The J gene is TRBJ2-1, the V gene TRBV15, with a weak D call TRBD2 (5 bases). The V gene lost 0 bases and the J gene lost 4 bases, with 13 bases spanning the gap. CDR1 LNHNV and CDR2 YYDKDF come from the germline V gene (reference sequence). The CDR3 contains 16 residues. CDR3 DNA: TGTGCCACCAGCAGAGATAAGGTAGCGATATACAATGAGCAGTTCTTC. This translates into CATSRDKVAIYNEQFF.

The chain recombines TRBV29-1 with TRBJ1-1; 7 bases agree with TRBD1. The CDR3 spans 14 residues. V shed 8 bases, J shed 11 bases, and the junction held 20 bases outside the gene matches. Germline V lookup: CDR1 SQVTM, CDR2 ANQGSEA. The CDR3 region is CSSTGLQGGSGAFF. CDR3 sequence (DNA): TGCAGCTCCACCGGGCTGCAGGGGGGCTCCGGGGCTTTCTTT. Drawing the rest from reference TRBV29-1 and TRBJ1-1, the complete variable domain is SAVISQKPSRDICQRGTSLTIQCQVDSQVTMMFWYRQQPGQSLTLIATANQGSEATYESGFVIDKFPISRPNLTFSTLTVSNMSPEDSSIYLCSSTGLQGGSGAFFGQGTRLTVV.

In this sample, this clone turned up once. The rearrangement joins TRBV6-2 or TRBV6-3 to TRBJ2-3; weak D call: TRBD1 (6 bases). Trimming removed 6 bases from V and 3 bases from J, with 13 bases in between. The CDR3 is made up of 14 amino acids. Germline assignment: CDR1 MNHEY and CDR2 SVGEGT. In DNA form, the CDR3 reads TGTGCCAGCAGCCCTCACGACAGGACAGATACGCAGTATTTT. Its protein is CASSPHDRTDTQYF.

The J gene is TRBJ2-5, the V gene TRBV19; D remains unclear. CDR3 length: 13 residues. The V end lost 3 bases, the J end lost 1 base, and 6 bases lay between the germline ends. Germline-derived CDR1 and CDR2 are LNHDA and SQIVND (reference sequence). In DNA, the CDR3 is TGTGCCAGTAGTATCAGTATCCAAGAGACCCAGTACTTC. This translates into CASSISIQETQYF.

The CDR3 DNA sequence: TGTGCCAGCGCCCGGACAGGGGACTATGGCTACACCTTC. Encoded protein: CASARTGDYGYTF. The chain recombines TRBV2 with TRBJ1-2; 9 bases map to TRBD1. There are 13 residues in the CDR3. The germline V gene has CDR1 SNHLY and CDR2 FYNNEI. V shed 8 bases and J 3 bases; nucleotides not matched to a gene: 4.

J is TRBJ1-6 and V is TRBV2; no reliable D call. CDR1 is SNHLY, CDR2 FYNNEI, per germline. The V and J ends lost 6 bases and 10 bases respectively, with 10 bases between them. This CDR3 spans 12 amino acids. The CDR3 DNA follows: TGTGCCAGCAGGACTTTGCGGTCACCCCTCCACTTT. This encodes CASRTLRSPLHF. Complete variable domain (other parts from reference TRBV2 and TRBJ1-6): EPEVTQTPSHQVTQMGQEVILRCVPISNHLYFYWYRQILGQKVEFLVSFYNNEISEKSEIFDDQFSVERPDGSNFTLKIRSTKLEDSAMYFCASRTLRSPLHFGNGTRLTVT.

The V call is TRBV30, the J call TRBJ2-1, with 7 bases fitting TRBD1. This CDR3 has 12 amino acids. V was pared by 5 bases and J by 8 bases, with 6 bases of the junction left unmatched. Germline loops: CDR1 GTSNPN, CDR2 SVGIG (reference sequence). The DNA of the CDR3 is TGTGCCTGGGCAAACAGGGGCTATGAGCAGTTCTTC. The encoded protein is CAWANRGYEQFF.